These 5 T cell receptor beta chains were all obtained from the same sample, sequenced in a study of T cell repertoires in cytomegalovirus infection. A single record per CDR3 protein comes from TCRdb applying MiXCR to the reads. Found here are about 97,000 distinct CDR3 sequences, approximately 15% of them singletons; the top ten hold approximately 7.6%. The sample was PBMCs. The receptor set was obtained from a human donor in good health (CMV status not recorded). Some clones in this sample may be carry-over from other donors' samples.

V is TRBV5-1 and J is TRBJ2-1; D is ambiguous. The CDR3 sequence is 15 residues long. V was trimmed by 2 bases and J by 0 bases, leaving 9 bases between them. CDR1 and CDR2 (germline): SGHRS, YFSETQ. The CDR3 DNA reads as TGCGCCAGCAGCTTTTCAATGGACTCCTACAATGAGCAGTTCTTC. It specifies CASSFSMDSYNEQFF.

The V and J genes are TRBV2 and TRBJ2-7; maybe TRBD2 (6 bases). Trimming removed 6 bases from V and 3 bases from J, with 9 bases in between. This CDR3 region has 12 residues. Germline CDR1 and CDR2: SNHLY and FYNNEI. The CDR3 loop reads CASRGGVYEQYF. The DNA of the CDR3 is TGTGCCAGCAGGGGCGGGGTCTACGAGCAGTACTTC.

This clonotype showed up many times. The chain uses TRBV11-1 and TRBJ2-3, with D uncertain. Deletions cut 4 bases from V and 7 bases from J, with 6 bases between. Germline CDR1 reads SGHAT; CDR2 reads FQDESV (reference sequence). This CDR3 spans 11 amino acids. Written as DNA, the CDR3 is TGTGCCAGCAGCTCGTTGAATACGCAGTATTTT. Amino acids: CASSSLNTQYF.

The genes are TRBV5-6 and TRBJ2-1; 7 nucleotides line up with TRBD1. The CDR3 extends over 17 amino acids. The V gene's germline CDR1 is SGHDT and CDR2 YYEEEE. The V and J ends lost 2 bases and 7 bases, in that order; junction bases with no gene match: 15. The CDR3: CASSLTQTGFLGNEQFF. CDR3 coding DNA: TGTGCCAGCAGCTTAACCCAGACAGGGTTCTTGGGTAATGAGCAGTTCTTC.

The sample holds many counts of this clonotype. V and J are TRBV7-2 and TRBJ1-3, with D possibly TRBD1 on 5 matching bases. The CDR3 is made up of 14 amino acids. Trimming took off 3 bases at V and 4 bases at J, with 10 bases between the two ends. Germline CDR1 is SGHTA and CDR2 is FQGNSA. CDR3 amino acids: CASSFSGYGNTIYF. The CDR3 bases are TGTGCCAGCAGCTTTTCAGGGTACGGAAACACCATATATTTT.